Each of the 28 T cell receptor beta chains below was sequenced from the same sample in a study of blood T cells in healthy people across ages. Primers used in a second PCR of roughly 6 to 11 cycles were a sample-barcoded 5' primer and a J-beta primer mix. TCRdb fed the 5' RACE reads into MiXCR, producing one record per CDR3 protein. The sample gives approximately 760,000 distinct CDR3 sequences, more than 20% of which show up once; just under 9.5% is in the top ten. These data are also associated with another study on T cells of mothers and their children.

Source material: blood. The receptor set was obtained from a boy aged 5-17 years in good health.

This clonotype came up a few times. The gene calls are TRBV10-3 and TRBJ2-7; D is undetermined. With 8 bases removed from V and 3 bases from J, the gap between germline ends came to 17 bases. Germline lookup yields CDR1 ENHRY and CDR2 SYGVKD. CDR3 length: 14 amino acids. CDR3 residues: CAISTMENNYEQYF. CDR3 coding DNA: TGTGCCATCTCCACTATGGAGAATAACTACGAGCAGTACTTC.

This clonotype was seen only a few times. The chain combines TRBV18 with TRBJ2-3; 9 bases are a match to TRBD2. Germline CDR1 is KGHSH and CDR2 is LQKENI. Unmatched junction bases numbered 5, after V lost 1 base and J lost 0 bases. This CDR3 is 17 amino acids long. The CDR3 region is CASSPRLAGTSTDTQYF. DNA for the CDR3: TGTGCCAGCTCACCACGGCTAGCGGGGACTAGCACAGATACGCAGTATTTT.

The CDR3 sequence: CSARQGVPDTQYF. Here the CDR3 DNA reads TGCAGCGCCCGACAGGGTGTACCAGATACGCAGTATTTT. The chain recombines TRBV29-1 with TRBJ2-3; the match to TRBD1 covers 7 bases. Trimming at V came to 7 bases and at J to 4 bases, leaving 8 bases not matched to a gene. Germline values: CDR1 SQVTM, CDR2 ANQGSEA. The CDR3 runs 13 residues.

This clonotype has more than one count but fewer than ten. The chain has TRBV27 and TRBJ1-1; D remains unclear. Germline CDR1 is MNHEY and CDR2 is SMNVEV (reference sequence). Trimming removed 5 bases at V and 2 bases at J, with 12 bases between. The CDR3 runs to 14 residues. CDR3 sequence reads: CASSPRQFNTEAFF. CDR3 nucleotide sequence: TGTGCCAGCAGTCCCCGGCAGTTCAACACTGAAGCTTTCTTT.

This chain joins TRBV6-2 or TRBV6-3 and TRBJ2-5; possibly TRBD2 for D (6 bases). The J call is doubtful: the DNA matches TRBJ2-7 better. In germline, CDR1 is MNHEY, CDR2 SVGEGT. CDR3 size: 16 residues. CDR3 DNA: TGTGCCAGCAGTTACTCCCGACGGACGGGGGACTACGAGCAGTACTTC. Amino acid sequence: CASSYSRRTGDYEQYF.

The chain is built from TRBV5-8 and TRBJ1-1; a possible D gene is TRBD1 (6 bases). The V and J ends lost 4 bases and 1 base respectively, with 17 bases between them. The CDR3 is 16 residues long. Per germline, CDR1 SGHTS and CDR2 YDEGEE. DNA of the CDR3: TGTGCCAGCAGCCCGCGGATCAGGGGAGGGAACACTGAAGCTTTCTTT. This encodes CASSPRIRGGNTEAFF.

The J gene is TRBJ2-5, the V gene TRBV29-1, with 11 bases that match TRBD2. The CDR3 covers 16 residues. CDR1 is SQVTM, CDR2 ANQGSEA, per germline. With V trimmed by 4 bases and J by 2 bases, 9 bases remained unmatched. The CDR3 sequence is CSVGGPSGRFQETQYF. CDR3 nucleotide sequence: TGCAGCGTTGGTGGACCTAGCGGGAGGTTTCAAGAGACCCAGTACTTC. Based on the CDR3 plus reference TRBV29-1 and TRBJ2-5, the full variable domain is SAVISQKPSRDICQRGTSLTIQCQVDSQVTMMFWYRQQPGQSLTLIATANQGSEATYESGFVIDKFPISRPNLTFSTLTVSNMSPEDSSIYLCSVGGPSGRFQETQYFGPGTRLLVL.

This clonotype was picked up a small number of times. This chain links TRBV7-2 with TRBJ2-1; 9 bases fit TRBD2. This CDR3 has 16 residues. J was trimmed by 7 bases and V by 1 base; bases with no gene match: 8. CDR1 is SGHTA, CDR2 FQGNSA, per germline. CDR3 sequence: CASSLGWLAGRNEQFF. The CDR3 coding sequence is TGTGCCAGCAGCTTAGGATGGCTAGCGGGACGAAATGAGCAGTTCTTC.

This clonotype was seen a few times. A much larger clone sits a single nucleotide away, making a read error possible. The chain couples TRBV29-1 to TRBJ2-6; D unresolved. CDR3 size: 13 residues. Germline assignment: CDR1 SQVTM and CDR2 ANQGSEA. Trimming removed 3 bases at V and 2 bases at J, with 5 bases between. CDR3 DNA: TGCAGCGTTGACAGCCCTGGGGCCAACGTCCTGACTTTC. The encoded protein is CSVDSPGANVLTF. The full variable domain, rest sourced from reference TRBV29-1 and TRBJ2-6, is SAVISQKPSRDICQRGTSLTIQCQVDSQVTMMFWYRQQPGQSLTLIATANQGSEATYESGFVIDKFPISRPNLTFSTLTVSNMSPEDSSIYLCSVDSPGANVLTFGAGSRLTVL.

The V call is TRBV2, the J call TRBJ2-7; maybe TRBD1 (5 bases). The CDR3 spans 14 residues. Germline lookup yields CDR1 SNHLY and CDR2 FYNNEI. V was trimmed by 8 bases and J by 3 bases, leaving 17 bases between them. CDR3 nucleotides: TGTGCCAGCTCAGCGCAGGGTGGCAACTACGAGCAGTACTTC. Protein: CASSAQGGNYEQYF.

The chain joins TRBV20-1 to TRBJ2-1, with 11 bases that match TRBD2. The CDR3 spans 16 residues. The V segment lost 1 base and the J segment 0 bases; nucleotides outside the gene matches: 2. CDR1 and CDR2 from the germline V gene are DFQATT and SNEGSKA (reference sequence). DNA for the CDR3: TGCAGTGCTAGAGTTACTAGCGGGAGCTCCTACAATGAGCAGTTCTTC. Protein sequence: CSARVTSGSSYNEQFF.

The chain uses TRBV12-3 or TRBV12-4 and TRBJ2-5, with D perhaps matching TRBD2 (5 bases). This CDR3 region has 15 residues. The V end lost 5 bases, the J end lost 5 bases, and 18 bases lay between the germline ends. DNA for the CDR3: TGTGCCAGCAGTGAAGGTCCCTCGGGAAGGGAGACCCAGTACTTC. Its protein is CASSEGPSGRETQYF.

This clonotype was counted only a few times. The chain uses TRBV20-1 and TRBJ2-1; 8 nucleotides align to TRBD2. With V trimmed by 6 bases and J by 2 bases, 6 bases remained unmatched. Germline CDR1 and CDR2: DFQATT and SNEGSKA (reference sequence). The CDR3 contains 14 residues. The CDR3 spells CSAGETSAYNEQFF. The CDR3 nucleotides read TGCAGTGCGGGAGAGACTAGCGCCTACAATGAGCAGTTCTTC.

This chain joins TRBV5-1 and TRBJ2-7; 9 bases match TRBD2. J was trimmed by 7 bases and V by 2 bases; bases with no gene match: 7. The germline CDR1 and CDR2 sequences are SGHRS and YFSETQ. The CDR3 loop spans 14 amino acids. The CDR3 coding sequence is TGCGCCAGCAGCTTTAGCGGGAGATTACAAGAGCAGTACTTC. Translation: CASSFSGRLQEQYF.

This clonotype was counted between two and nine times. The chain joins TRBV7-9 to TRBJ1-4; 10 positions agree with TRBD1. CDR1 SEHNR and CDR2 FQNEAQ come from the germline V gene (reference sequence). The CDR3 loop spans 15 amino acids. V lost 5 bases and J lost 8; bases outside the gene matches: 8. CDR3 sequence: CASSHAGTGAEKLFF. CDR3 DNA: TGTGCCAGCAGCCACGCCGGGACAGGGGCGGAAAAACTGTTTTTT.

The V call is TRBV4-1, the J call TRBJ2-5; a possible D gene is TRBD2 (5 bases). TRBJ2-1 matches the DNA end more closely, so the J call is doubtful. Looked up from germline, CDR1 is MGHRA and CDR2 is YSYEKL. The CDR3 has 17 residues. The CDR3 DNA reads as TGCGCCAGCAGCCAAGATGTAGTAGGAGGAGGCGGAGATGAGCAGTTCTTC. Protein sequence: CASSQDVVGGGGDEQFF.

This clonotype was seen a few times. The V call is TRBV5-1, the J call TRBJ2-7, with 10 bases identical to TRBD2. The V gene's germline CDR1 is SGHRS and CDR2 YFSETQ. This CDR3 contains 17 residues. Trimming removed 2 bases from V and 5 bases from J; junction bases left unmatched: 13. The CDR3: CASSFGLAERGLHEQYF. For the CDR3, the DNA is TGCGCCAGCAGCTTCGGACTAGCGGAACGGGGGCTCCACGAGCAGTACTTC. Combining the CDR3 with reference TRBV5-1 and TRBJ2-7 gives the whole variable domain KAGVTQTPRYLIKTRGQQVTLSCSPISGHRSVSWYQQTPGQGLQFLFEYFSETQRNKGNFPGRFSGRQFSNSRSEMNVSTLELGDSALYLCASSFGLAERGLHEQYFGPGTRLTVT.

The sample holds one count of this clonotype. The J gene is TRBJ2-3, the V gene TRBV4-3; TRBD2 is a possible D gene (6 bases). This CDR3 is built from 16 residues. The germline gives CDR1 LGHNA, CDR2 YSLEER. Trimming removed 0 bases at V and 7 bases at J, with 17 bases between. The DNA of the CDR3 is TGCGCCAGCAGCCAAGAGAGGAGGGACTGGGGGAATACGCAGTATTTT. It yields the protein CASSQERRDWGNTQYF.

This chain joins TRBV29-1 and TRBJ2-1; tentative D call: TRBD2 (5 bases). Trimming cost V 5 bases and J 4 bases, with 12 bases left between them. CDR1 and CDR2 (germline): SQVTM, ANQGSEA. The length of the CDR3 is 13 residues. The CDR3 sequence: CSVTHTSYNEQFF. CDR3 nucleotides: TGCAGCGTTACCCATACTAGTTACAATGAGCAGTTCTTC.

The chain employs TRBV20-1 and TRBJ2-1, with TRBD2 identical over 16 bases. The CDR3 totals 14 residues. The germline V gene encodes CDR1 DFQATT and CDR2 SNEGSKA (reference sequence). The trim removed 5 bases at V and 8 bases at J, leaving 3 bases unmatched. The CDR3 DNA follows: TGCAGTGCTCGGGGGACTAGCGGGAGGGATGAGCAGTTCTTC. It translates to CSARGTSGRDEQFF.

This clonotype has just a few counts. V usage is TRBV12-3 or TRBV12-4 and J usage is TRBJ1-5; D call uncertain. The CDR3 is made up of 14 amino acids. With 1 base removed from V and 7 bases from J, the gap between germline ends came to 11 bases. For the CDR3, the DNA is TGTGCCAGCAGTTTAGAGGGTGGGAGACAGCCCCAGCATTTT. The encoded protein is CASSLEGGRQPQHF.

The V call is TRBV28, the J call TRBJ2-3; 7 bases are a match to TRBD2. The CDR3 contains 15 residues. Germline CDR1 MDHEN, CDR2 SYDVKM. J gave up 5 bases and V 3 bases, and 8 bases lay outside the gene matches. Here the CDR3 reads CASSFRGRAQDTQYF. The CDR3 nucleotides read TGTGCCAGCAGTTTTCGAGGGAGGGCCCAAGATACGCAGTATTTT.

This clonotype was seen only a few times. The rearrangement links TRBV12-3 or TRBV12-4 to TRBJ2-5, with D perhaps matching TRBD1 (6 bases). Trimming removed 2 bases from V and 5 bases from J, with 15 bases in between. This CDR3 has 15 residues. As DNA, the CDR3 is TGTGCCAGCAGTTTACTGACAGGTCCTCGGGAGACCCAGTACTTC. It encodes CASSLLTGPRETQYF.

The J gene is TRBJ1-6, the V gene TRBV25-1; D remains unclear. The CDR3 is 15 amino acids. V shed 1 base and J shed 6 bases, with 10 bases lying between them. Germline CDR1 is MGHDK and CDR2 is SYGVNS. The CDR3 loop is CASSEWVTPNSPLHF. The CDR3 DNA sequence: TGTGCCAGCAGTGAATGGGTGACACCTAATTCACCCCTCCACTTT.

The V and J genes are TRBV12-3 or TRBV12-4 and TRBJ2-5; unclear D gene. The J call may be in error: the DNA end matches TRBJ2-7 better. The CDR3 length is 13 residues. CDR3 bases: TGTGCCAGCATGATAGGAACTGCCTACGAGCAGTACTTC. Protein: CASMIGTAYEQYF.

The table lists this clonotype with a few counts. The gene calls are TRBV6-2 or TRBV6-3 and TRBJ2-5; D might be TRBD2 (6 bases). CDR1 is MNHEY and CDR2 is SVGEGT in the germline V gene. The CDR3 loop spans 15 amino acids. Trimming took off 6 bases at V and 4 bases at J, with 18 bases between the two ends. CDR3 sequence: CASSTPGGRRETQYF. The CDR3 DNA sequence: TGTGCCAGCAGCACTCCCGGGGGTCGCCGAGAGACCCAGTACTTC.

The chain carries TRBV12-3 or TRBV12-4 and TRBJ1-2, with a weak D call TRBD1 (5 bases). V lost 4 bases to trimming and J lost 5 bases, with 8 bases between them. The CDR3 sequence is 12 residues long. Here the CDR3 reads CASSWQGYGYTF. CDR3 DNA sequence: TGTGCCAGCAGTTGGCAGGGATATGGCTACACCTTC.

The V and J genes are TRBV12-3 or TRBV12-4 and TRBJ2-7, with 7 bases aligning to TRBD1. The CDR3 runs to 14 residues. V lost 5 bases and J lost 6; bases outside the gene matches: 10. The DNA of the CDR3 is TGTGCCAGCAGTCCAACGGGACAGTCGGGCGAGCAGTACTTC. Translated, it gives CASSPTGQSGEQYF.